Ten or more counts support the clone carrying this T cell receptor (beta chain). Its target is unknown. The data stem from a study of CD8 T cells in ankylosing spondylitis. Study observations and caveats: It was reported that disease-linked clones were significantly enriched in matched ankylosing spondylitis synovial fluid. Reactive arthritis synovial fluid and blood were previously reported to contain some motif variants. Peripheral blood held disease-linked clones only at relatively low frequency, and these were CD8+. Characteristic, it appeared, of ankylosing spondylitis blood was a TCR beta motif of fewer than 10 highly homologous variants.

TCRdb reprocessed the 5' RACE reads with MiXCR, giving one entry per CDR3 protein. The sample consists of 100,000 to 150,000 distinct CDR3 sequences, roughly 17% of them appearing once. This CDR3 comprises 14 residues. J gave up 5 bases and V 3 bases, and 7 bases lay outside the gene matches. Per germline, CDR1 MDHEN and CDR2 SYDVKM. The sequence was collected from a male donor with ankylosing spondylitis. The rearrangement joins TRBV28 to TRBJ2-7, with TRBD2 matching over 7 bases. Sequencing used blood, either unsorted or a sorted T cell fraction (not recorded which). The CDR3 loop is CASSFSRDYHEQYF. The DNA for the CDR3 is TGTGCCAGCAGTTTTTCCCGGGACTACCACGAGCAGTACTTC.